The 14 T cell receptor beta chains listed next were all sequenced from one sample in a study of control samples from healthy donors and cancer patients. Using immunoSEQ multiplex PCR, the repertoire was profiled, and TCRdb retains in-frame clones only, with some absent. The sample lists around 120,000 clones; roughly 92% were seen once. Sequenced sample: blood. These TCRs come from a man under 40 in good health.

The chain employs TRBV28 and TRBJ1-2; D is possibly TRBD1 (5 bases). This CDR3 is 13 amino acids long. With 4 bases removed from V and 7 bases from J, the gap between germline ends came to 13 bases. Germline loops: CDR1 MDHEN, CDR2 SYDVKM. CDR3 amino acids: CASSSGGGSGYTF. CDR3 DNA: TGTGCCAGCAGTTCCGGTGGGGGAAGTGGCTACACCTTC.

A remark on this clone: The sample carries other DNA sequences with the same CDR3. The chain joins TRBV5-1 to TRBJ2-6; D may match TRBD1 or TRBD2 (5 bases each). The length of the CDR3 is 17 residues. Trimming cost V 2 bases and J 0 bases, with 12 bases left between them. In germline, CDR1 is SGHRS, CDR2 YFSETQ. CDR3 sequence reads: CASSLLGVVSGANVLTF. The CDR3 DNA follows: TGCGCCAGCAGCTTATTGGGGGTGGTCTCTGGGGCCAACGTCCTGACTTTC.

This chain joins TRBV5-1 and TRBJ2-7, with D uncertain. The CDR3 extends over 14 amino acids. Germline lookup yields CDR1 SGHRS and CDR2 YFSETQ. V was trimmed by 2 bases and J by 2 bases, leaving 11 bases between them. CDR3 sequence (DNA): TGCGCCAGCAGCTTATCGACGCAACCCTACGAGCAGTACTTC. Encoded protein: CASSLSTQPYEQYF.

The chain recombines TRBV21-1 with TRBJ2-7; the DNA was not compared with TRBD2, the D call given in the table. TRBV21-1 is listed as a pseudogene. The CDR3 length is 16 residues. CDR3 DNA: TGTGCCAGCAGCAAAAGAGTAGCCGCGGGGGTTAGTGAGCAGTACGTC. Translated, it gives CASSKRVAAGVSEQYV.

V usage is TRBV28 and J usage is TRBJ2-7; 7 bases line up with TRBD2. Germline V gives CDR1 MDHEN, CDR2 SYDVKM. V lost 5 bases to trimming and J lost 5 bases; unmatched junction nucleotides: 6. The CDR3 is 13 amino acids. Written as DNA, the CDR3 is TGTGCCAGCAGTCTCCCCCGGGGGGACGAGCAGTACTTC. Protein: CASSLPRGDEQYF. The full variable domain, completed using reference TRBV28 and TRBJ2-7, is DVKVTQSSRYLVKRTGEKVFLECVQDMDHENMFWYRQDPGLGLRLIYFSYDVKMKEKGDIPEGYSVSREKKERFSLILESASTNQTSMYLCASSLPRGDEQYFGPGTRLTVT.

The chain combines TRBV29-1 with TRBJ1-1; TRBD1 might be the D (6 bases). V shed 5 bases and J shed 2 bases, with 9 bases lying between them. This CDR3 is built from 12 residues. CDR1 and CDR2 (germline): SQVTM, ANQGSEA. Written as DNA, the CDR3 is TGCAGCGTTCACAGGGCCAACACTGAAGCTTTCTTT. Encoded protein: CSVHRANTEAFF.

This clone was observed a single time. V is TRBV7-6 and J is TRBJ2-2; D not resolved. Trimming cost V 1 base and J 6 bases, with 6 bases left between them. The germline V gene has CDR1 SGHVS and CDR2 FNYEAQ. This CDR3 is built from 13 residues. The CDR3 nucleotides read TGTGCCAGCAGCTTAGGAGCCGCCGGGGAGCTGTTTTTT. Its protein is CASSLGAAGELFF.

The rearrangement links TRBV2 to TRBJ2-3, with TRBD1 identical over 9 bases. CDR3 length equals 16 residues. Germline V gene lookup returns CDR1 SNHLY and CDR2 FYNNEI. With 4 bases clipped from V and 2 bases from J, the junction kept 7 bases outside the gene matches. The CDR3 reads CASSVTGGANTDTQYF. The CDR3 DNA reads TGTGCCAGCAGTGTCACAGGGGGCGCGAACACAGATACGCAGTATTTT.

The chain links TRBV4-2 to TRBJ2-7, with D perhaps matching TRBD2 (6 bases). Germline V gene sequence: CDR1 LGHNA, CDR2 YNFKEQ. This CDR3 contains 16 residues. Trimming took 3 bases from V and 2 from J, leaving 17 bases between them. CDR3: CASSQVLRESTYEQYF. DNA of the CDR3: TGTGCCAGCAGCCAGGTCCTTCGGGAGAGTACCTACGAGCAGTACTTC.

The genes are TRBV9 and TRBJ2-5; D is perhaps TRBD2 (6 bases). CDR1 and CDR2 from the germline V gene are SGDLS and YYNGEE. V dropped 0 bases and J dropped 3 bases, with 12 bases sitting between them. The CDR3 is made up of 15 amino acids. The CDR3 loop is CASSVALWGEETQYF. The CDR3 DNA is TGTGCCAGCAGCGTAGCCCTTTGGGGGGAAGAGACCCAGTACTTC.

V usage is TRBV20-1 and J usage is TRBJ1-2, with D possibly matching TRBD1 (5 bases). V lost 3 bases and J lost 0, with 14 bases in between. The CDR3 contains 15 residues. The germline V gene encodes CDR1 DFQATT and CDR2 SNEGSKA (reference sequence). The DNA for the CDR3 is TGCAGTGCTAGTCGTACAGGCCTGGCTAACTATGGCTACACCTTC. It specifies CSASRTGLANYGYTF.

The chain has TRBV11-2 and TRBJ1-4; TRBD1 aligns across 12 bases. CDR3 length: 19 amino acids. Germline V gives CDR1 SGHAT, CDR2 FQNNGV. Germline trimming cut 7 bases from V and 4 bases from J; bases unmatched to any gene: 16. CDR3 bases: TGTGCCAGCACCTCTCCCCGGGACAGGGGGCGCGGGGTTAATGAAAAACTGTTTTTT. It yields the protein CASTSPRDRGRGVNEKLFF.

The chain joins TRBV9 to TRBJ2-5, with a possible D match to TRBD2 (7 bases). The CDR3 contains 15 residues. Germline CDR1 is SGDLS and CDR2 is YYNGEE. V lost 4 bases and J 5 bases, leaving 18 bases between the germline ends. For the CDR3, the DNA is TGTGCCAGCAGCCGAGGAGGGGGGGGCGGCGAGACCCAGTACTTC. Translating it yields CASSRGGGGGETQYF.

The rearrangement links TRBV29-1 to TRBJ2-2; D remains unclear. V lost 0 bases and J 7 bases, leaving 9 bases between the germline ends. The CDR3 totals 13 residues. CDR1 and CDR2 (germline): SQVTM, ANQGSEA. CDR3 DNA sequence: TGCAGCGTTGAAGATGAGCTCCTCGGGGAGCTGTTTTTT. Residues: CSVEDELLGELFF.